These 32 T cell receptor beta chains came from one sample sequenced in a study of T cells after yellow fever vaccination. TCRdb re-called the 5' RACE reads with MiXCR, one entry per CDR3 protein. The data contain a few hundred thousand distinct CDR3 sequences, around 8.6% of them singletons. The sample consisted of CD4+ T cells sorted from PBMCs, taken 5 days after the yellow fever booster vaccination. Receptors originate from a man between 18 and 35 years old who received the YFV17D yellow fever vaccine.

The rearrangement uses TRBV20-1 and TRBJ1-4, with D uncertain. This CDR3 contains 13 residues. V gave up 4 bases and J gave up 4 bases, with 10 bases separating them. From germline, CDR1 is DFQATT and CDR2 SNEGSKA (reference sequence). The CDR3 DNA reads TGCAGTGCTATGATCCGTAATAATGAAAAACTGTTTTTT. It yields the protein CSAMIRNNEKLFF.

This clonotype was found a few times. The chain is built from TRBV28 and TRBJ2-5, with 8 nucleotides matching TRBD2. The CDR3 covers 13 residues. Germline CDR1 MDHEN, CDR2 SYDVKM. Trimming removed 5 bases from V and 7 bases from J; junction bases left unmatched: 6. The CDR3 bases are TGTGCCAGCAGTAGGACTAGCCTTGGGACCCAGTACTTC. Translated, it gives CASSRTSLGTQYF.

The rearrangement links TRBV13 to TRBJ1-1, with D perhaps TRBD1 (5 bases). Germline V CDR1 and CDR2: PRHDT, FYEKMQ (reference sequence). Trimming removed 4 bases at V and 8 bases at J, with 14 bases between. The CDR3 is 13 residues long. In DNA form, the CDR3 reads TGTGCCAGCAGCTGGGACGTACGGACCGAAGCTTTCTTT. Translated, it gives CASSWDVRTEAFF.

The V call is TRBV9, the J call TRBJ2-2; D may be TRBD2 (5 bases). The CDR3 has 17 residues. Trimming pared 0 bases from V and 3 bases from J, leaving 15 bases between. Germline CDR1 SGDLS, CDR2 YYNGEE. The CDR3, as DNA: TGTGCCAGCAGCGTAGGCCTAGCCAAACCTTACACCGGGGAGCTGTTTTTT. This sequence encodes CASSVGLAKPYTGELFF. The variable domain in full, with the rest retrieved from reference TRBV9 and TRBJ2-2, is DSGVTQTPKHLITATGQRVTLRCSPRSGDLSVYWYQQSLDQGLQFLIQYYNGEERAKGNILERFSAQQFPDLHSELNLSSLELGDSALYFCASSVGLAKPYTGELFFGEGSRLTVL.

The chain joins TRBV6-5 to TRBJ2-1; 9 bases are shared with TRBD2. The germline V gene has CDR1 MNHEY and CDR2 SVGAGI. The CDR3 has 16 amino acids. With V trimmed by 3 bases and J by 9 bases, 12 bases remained unmatched. As DNA, the CDR3 is TGTGCCAGCAGTTATCAGGGTGGGGATAGCGGGGGTGAGCAGTTCTTC. It translates to CASSYQGGDSGGEQFF.

The chain couples TRBV6-2 or TRBV6-3 to TRBJ2-3; D ambiguous. The CDR3 contains 15 residues. V was trimmed by 0 bases and J by 2 bases, leaving 9 bases between them. Germline loops: CDR1 MNHEY, CDR2 SVGEGT. CDR3: CASSYSIGITDTQYF. The CDR3 DNA sequence: TGTGCCAGCAGTTACTCTATAGGGATCACAGATACGCAGTATTTT.

The genes are TRBV5-6 and TRBJ2-3; 7 positions match TRBD2. With V trimmed by 5 bases and J by 3 bases, 9 bases remained unmatched. The CDR3 is 15 residues long. Germline assignment: CDR1 SGHDT and CDR2 YYEEEE. CDR3 nucleotide sequence: TGTGCCAGCAGGATGCTAGGAGCGGGAACAGATACGCAGTATTTT. Translating it yields CASRMLGAGTDTQYF.

This clonotype occurred once. Being one base from a much bigger clone, this may be a read error. The chain combines TRBV12-3 or TRBV12-4 with TRBJ2-3; 15 positions match TRBD2. J gave up 1 base and V 11 bases, and 10 bases lay outside the gene matches. This CDR3 contains 17 residues. CDR3 loop: CAGKKGLAGGGTDTQYF. As DNA, the CDR3 is TGTGCCGGCAAAAAGGGACTAGCGGGGGGAGGCACAGATACGCAGTATTTT.

This clonotype was seen only a few times. V and J are TRBV3-1 and TRBJ1-1; the D gene is possibly TRBD1 (5 bases). The CDR3 spans 15 residues. The germline V gene has CDR1 LGHDT and CDR2 YNNKEL (reference sequence). With 0 bases removed from V and 5 bases from J, the gap between germline ends came to 13 bases. The CDR3 protein is CASSQEGRGWTEAFF. As DNA, the CDR3 is TGTGCCAGCAGCCAAGAGGGGCGGGGTTGGACTGAAGCTTTCTTT.

This clonotype was seen ten or more times. This chain connects TRBV7-3 to TRBJ2-2; 9 bases are a match to TRBD2. The germline V gene encodes CDR1 SGHTA and CDR2 FQGTGA. The CDR3 loop spans 16 amino acids. The V and J ends lost 5 bases and 4 bases, in that order; junction bases with no gene match: 8. This chain's CDR3 is CASSLLAGRTTGELFF. DNA for the CDR3: TGTGCCAGCAGCCTACTAGCGGGTCGTACCACCGGGGAGCTGTTTTTT.

This sequence joins TRBV20-1 and TRBJ2-1; 10 bases line up with TRBD2. After removal of 0 bases from V and 6 bases from J, the junction contained 5 bases not matched to a gene. The germline V gene encodes CDR1 DFQATT and CDR2 SNEGSKA (reference sequence). This CDR3 has 15 residues. The CDR3 reads CSARDPQRGGNEQFF. CDR3 DNA: TGCAGTGCTAGAGATCCCCAGCGGGGGGGCAATGAGCAGTTCTTC.

The sample holds many counts of this clonotype. This chain connects TRBV6-5 to TRBJ2-3, with 7 bases aligning to TRBD2. Germline V gene data show CDR1 as MNHEY and CDR2 as SVGAGI. J was trimmed by 4 bases and V by 6 bases; bases with no gene match: 7. The CDR3 is 14 amino acids. In nucleotides, the CDR3 is TGTGCCAGCAGGTCTTTCGGGGGGTCAGATACGCAGTATTTT. Protein sequence: CASRSFGGSDTQYF.

In this sample, this clonotype turned up many times. The genes are TRBV18 and TRBJ1-1; no reliable D call. Per germline, CDR1 KGHSH and CDR2 LQKENI. This CDR3 region has 13 residues. The germline V and J ends were trimmed by 3 bases and 1 base, with 6 bases remaining between them. CDR3 coding DNA: TGTGCCAGCTCACCCGCAGGGAACACTGAAGCTTTCTTT. It encodes CASSPAGNTEAFF.

The chain uses TRBV10-3 and TRBJ2-3, with 15 bases lining up with TRBD2. The CDR3 sequence is 19 residues long. Trimming removed 6 bases from V and 0 bases from J; junction bases left unmatched: 10. Germline V CDR1 and CDR2: ENHRY, SYGVKD. The CDR3 loop is CAIRGLAGGAPLSTDTQYF. Here the CDR3 DNA reads TGTGCCATCAGGGGACTAGCGGGGGGCGCCCCCTTAAGCACAGATACGCAGTATTTT.

There are a few counts of this clonotype. The CDR3 region has the DNA TGTGCCAGCAGCAGGACAGGGGGTCGCTACGAGCAGTACTTC. Protein sequence: CASSRTGGRYEQYF. The rearrangement uses TRBV5-6 and TRBJ2-7; 10 nucleotides agree with TRBD1. Germline V lookup: CDR1 SGHDT, CDR2 YYEEEE. The CDR3 is 14 amino acids. Trimming cost V 4 bases and J 3 bases; bases outside gene matches: 4.

The chain has TRBV5-4 and TRBJ2-5, with D tentatively TRBD2 (5 bases). This CDR3 is 13 amino acids long. The V and J ends lost 5 bases and 3 bases respectively, with 11 bases between them. Germline values: CDR1 SGHNT, CDR2 YYREEE (reference sequence). Here the CDR3 DNA reads TGTGCCAGCAGTCGAGGGATTGAAGAGACCCAGTACTTC. This gives the protein CASSRGIEETQYF.

This clonotype was seen a few times. The V call is TRBV20-1, the J call TRBJ2-1; 13 nucleotides match TRBD2. After removal of 5 bases from V and 4 bases from J, the junction contained 11 bases not matched to a gene. This CDR3 region has 17 residues. The germline V gene has CDR1 DFQATT and CDR2 SNEGSKA (reference sequence). CDR3 loop: CSARPRLAGGIYNEQFF. The CDR3 nucleotides read TGCAGTGCTCGACCCCGACTAGCGGGGGGAATATACAATGAGCAGTTCTTC.

This clonotype was found many times. V usage is TRBV18 and J usage is TRBJ2-7; 12 bases are shared with TRBD2. The V gene's germline CDR1 is KGHSH and CDR2 LQKENI. The CDR3 extends over 15 amino acids. With V trimmed by 3 bases and J by 7 bases, 7 bases remained unmatched. The CDR3 nucleotides read TGTGCCAGCTCACCCACTAGCGGGGGGCCGGGGGAGCAGTACGTC. Its protein is CASSPTSGGPGEQYV.

This clonotype was observed a handful of times. The chain is built from TRBV5-1 and TRBJ2-1; D is uncertain. Germline-derived CDR1 and CDR2 are SGHRS and YFSETQ. This CDR3 region has 15 residues. The ends were cut back, 3 bases at V and 6 bases at J, with 16 bases in the middle. Here the CDR3 DNA reads TGCGCCAGCAGCTCAAGGACCCTCGACTCCAATGAGCAGTTCTTC. The encoded protein is CASSSRTLDSNEQFF.

The table lists this clonotype with a few counts. The CDR3 sequence: CSVTGIQETQYF. CDR3 DNA: TGCAGCGTGACAGGGATCCAAGAGACCCAGTACTTC. This chain links TRBV29-1 with TRBJ2-5; 7 positions agree with TRBD1. J gave up 1 base and V 6 bases, and 2 bases lay outside the gene matches. This CDR3 is built from 12 residues. CDR1 SQVTM and CDR2 ANQGSEA come from the germline V gene.

A few counts support this clonotype. The chain joins TRBV20-1 to TRBJ2-5, with D unclear. The CDR3 length is 11 residues. Germline values: CDR1 DFQATT, CDR2 SNEGSKA (reference sequence). V gave up 2 bases and J gave up 4 bases, with 5 bases separating them. The CDR3 DNA follows: TGCAGTGCTAGACCAGCAGAGACCCAGTACTTC. Protein sequence: CSARPAETQYF.

V usage is TRBV5-1 and J usage is TRBJ2-1, with D possibly being TRBD1 or TRBD2 (6 bases each). V was clipped by 0 bases and J by 1 base, with 14 bases between them. Germline V gives CDR1 SGHRS, CDR2 YFSETQ. CDR3 length: 17 amino acids. The CDR3 DNA reads TGCGCCAGCAGCTTGGCTAGGGGGAGCGGGTCCTACAATGAGCAGTTCTTC. Amino acids: CASSLARGSGSYNEQFF.

The V and J genes are TRBV5-6 and TRBJ1-1; D unclear. V was trimmed by 6 bases and J by 1 base, leaving 7 bases between them. Looked up from germline, CDR1 is SGHDT and CDR2 is YYEEEE. The CDR3 has 12 residues. This CDR3 reads CASTRGNTEAFF. CDR3 sequence (DNA): TGTGCCAGCACGCGAGGGAACACTGAAGCTTTCTTT.

This clonotype occurred many times. The V gene is TRBV7-9, the J gene TRBJ2-7; TRBD1 matches 12 bases. The CDR3 runs to 14 residues. Germline CDR1 is SEHNR and CDR2 is FQNEAQ (reference sequence). After removal of 3 bases from V and 7 bases from J, the junction contained 4 bases not matched to a gene. The chain's CDR3 is CASSLGQGASEQYF. DNA of the CDR3: TGTGCCAGCAGCTTGGGACAGGGGGCGAGTGAGCAGTACTTC.

The chain links TRBV6-2 or TRBV6-3 to TRBJ1-5; D gene uncertain. CDR1 is MNHEY, CDR2 SVGEGT, per germline. The CDR3 is made up of 13 amino acids. Trimming shortened V by 7 bases and J by 5 bases, and 12 bases separated the two germline ends. CDR3 loop: CASNDERDQPQHF. CDR3 bases: TGTGCCAGCAATGACGAGAGGGATCAGCCCCAGCATTTT.

The V call is TRBV6-5, the J call TRBJ2-3; TRBD2 agrees at 14 bases. Germline CDR1 is MNHEY and CDR2 is SVGAGI. CDR3 length equals 16 residues. J gave up 8 bases and V 6 bases, and 10 bases lay outside the gene matches. The CDR3 region is CASRRTSGGPGGTQYF. CDR3 nucleotide sequence: TGTGCCAGCAGGCGGACTAGCGGGGGGCCAGGGGGTACGCAGTATTTT.

In this sample, this clonotype turned up many times. The chain joins TRBV29-1 to TRBJ2-5; D could derive from TRBD1 or TRBD2 (6 bases each). The V end was cut by 8 bases, the J end by 3 bases, with 16 bases between. This CDR3 spans 13 amino acids. The V gene's germline CDR1 is SQVTM and CDR2 ANQGSEA. In DNA form, the CDR3 reads TGCAGCACCCAAAGGGGGGCGGAAGAGACCCAGTACTTC. It is translated as CSTQRGAEETQYF.

In its sample, this clonotype was seen many times. This chain uses TRBV11-2 with TRBJ2-1; the D gene is possibly TRBD1 (6 bases). The CDR3 contains 15 residues. Germline loops: CDR1 SGHAT, CDR2 FQNNGV. The V gene lost 5 bases and the J gene lost 2 bases, with 13 bases spanning the gap. The CDR3 reads CASSLNQGPYNEQFF. CDR3 DNA sequence: TGTGCCAGCAGCCTCAATCAGGGGCCCTACAATGAGCAGTTCTTC.

This clonotype was detected many times. The chain recombines TRBV5-1 with TRBJ2-1, with D possibly matching TRBD1 (7 bases). CDR1 is SGHRS and CDR2 is YFSETQ in the germline V gene. This CDR3 contains 15 residues. Trimming left V 0 bases short and J 4 bases short, with 11 bases between. Written as DNA, the CDR3 is TGCGCCAGCAGCTTGGAACCAGGGGGGTACAATGAGCAGTTCTTC. Protein sequence: CASSLEPGGYNEQFF.

This clonotype occurred a few times. The chain links TRBV18 to TRBJ2-3; 9 positions agree with TRBD2. Trimming took 0 bases from V and 4 from J; bases not matched to a gene: 8. Germline V gives CDR1 KGHSH, CDR2 LQKENI. The CDR3 runs 17 residues. The chain's CDR3 is CASSPPASSGAADTQYF. The CDR3 region has the DNA TGTGCCAGCTCACCACCAGCATCTAGCGGGGCTGCAGATACGCAGTATTTT. Full variable domain (outside the CDR3, taken from reference TRBV18 and TRBJ2-3): NAGVMQNPRHLVRRRGQEARLRCSPMKGHSHVYWYRQLPEEGLKFMVYLQKENIIDESGMPKERFSAEFPKEGPSILRIQQVVRGDSAAYFCASSPPASSGAADTQYFGPGTRLTVL.

The V and J genes are TRBV7-2 and TRBJ2-7; 8 bases align to TRBD2. This CDR3 is built from 16 residues. CDR1 SGHTA and CDR2 FQGNSA come from the germline V gene. The junction had 9 bases not matched to a gene; V was cut back by 1 base and J by 4 bases. The CDR3 sequence: CASSLVGAGGLYEQYF. In DNA, the CDR3 is TGTGCCAGCAGCTTAGTAGGGGCGGGGGGACTTTACGAGCAGTACTTC.

The CDR3: CASTGRAADSYNEQFF. In nucleotides, the CDR3 is TGTGCCAGTACTGGACGAGCGGCGGATTCCTACAATGAGCAGTTCTTC. The rearrangement uses TRBV19 and TRBJ2-1; a possible D gene is TRBD2 (5 bases). Germline CDR1 is LNHDA and CDR2 is SQIVND (reference sequence). V shed 7 bases and J shed 1 base, with 17 bases lying between them. This CDR3 is 16 amino acids long.